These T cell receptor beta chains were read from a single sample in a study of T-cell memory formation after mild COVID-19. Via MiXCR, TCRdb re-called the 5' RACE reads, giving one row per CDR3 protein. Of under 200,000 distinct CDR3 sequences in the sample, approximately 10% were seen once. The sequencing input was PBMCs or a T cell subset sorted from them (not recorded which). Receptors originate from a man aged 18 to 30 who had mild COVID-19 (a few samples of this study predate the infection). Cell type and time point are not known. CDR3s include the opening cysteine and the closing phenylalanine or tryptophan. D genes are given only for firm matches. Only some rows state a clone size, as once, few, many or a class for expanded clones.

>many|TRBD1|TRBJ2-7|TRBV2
TGTGCCAGCAGGGGGACAGGCCCGGGCGAGCAGTACTTC
CASRGTGPGEQYF
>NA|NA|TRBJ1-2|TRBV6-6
TGTGCCAGTAGAGAGTTCACAGGGATCTATGGCTACACCTTC
CASREFTGIYGYTF
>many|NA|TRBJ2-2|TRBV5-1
TGCGCCAGCAGCGGTACCCCGGGGGCGAACACCGGGGAGCTGTTTTTT
CASSGTPGANTGELFF
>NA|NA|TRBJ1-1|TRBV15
TGTGCCACCAGCAGGGACGGGAACACTGAAGCTTTCTTT
CATSRDGNTEAFF
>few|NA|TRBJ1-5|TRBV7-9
TGTGCCAGCAGCCCACCGGGGGGGACGAACCAGCCCCAGCATTTT
CASSPPGGTNQPQHF
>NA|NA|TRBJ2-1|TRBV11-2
TGTGCCAGCAGCTTGGGAGAAGCTCCCGAGCAGTTCTTC
CASSLGEAPEQFF
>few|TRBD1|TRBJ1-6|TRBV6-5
TGTGCCAGCAGTCGTCGACAGGGACAATCACCCCTCCACTTT
CASSRRQGQSPLHF
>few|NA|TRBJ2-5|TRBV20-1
TGCAGTGCTAGACAGGGGTATCCCCCCAAACAAGAGACCCAGTACTTC
CSARQGYPPKQETQYF
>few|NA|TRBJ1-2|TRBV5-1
TGCGCCAGCAGCTTGGCCCCAGGCAGGGCCGATGGCTACACCTTC
CASSLAPGRADGYTF
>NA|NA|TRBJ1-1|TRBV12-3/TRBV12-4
TGTGCCAGCAGTTTAATAGGGGGAGTAGCTTTCTTT
CASSLIGGVAFF
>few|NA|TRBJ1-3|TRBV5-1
TGCGCCAGCAGCTTTGGGGGCATCGGAAACACCATATATTTT
CASSFGGIGNTIYF
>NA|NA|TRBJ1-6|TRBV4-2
TGTGCCAGCAGCTTCCGGGACTATAATTCACCCCTCCACTTT
CASSFRDYNSPLHF
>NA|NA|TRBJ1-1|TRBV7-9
TGTGCCAGCAGCCCCGCCTACACTGAAGCTTTCTTT
CASSPAYTEAFF
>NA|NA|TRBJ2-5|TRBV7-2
TGTGCCAGCAGCTTAGCGGTGATAGCGACCCAGTACTTC
CASSLAVIATQYF
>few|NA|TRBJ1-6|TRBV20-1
TGCAGTGCTCGGACTCCTCTTTCACCCCTCCACTTT
CSARTPLSPLHF
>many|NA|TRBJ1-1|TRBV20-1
TGCAGTGCTAGAGATCCTCGGCAGGGGAACACTGAAGCTTTCTTT
CSARDPRQGNTEAFF
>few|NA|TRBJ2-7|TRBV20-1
TGCAGTGCTAACCGGGACAACTCCTACGAGCAGTACTTC
CSANRDNSYEQYF
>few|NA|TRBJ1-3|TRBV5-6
TGTGCCAGCAGCTCCACCGGGGGCAGCAGAATCCTCTCTGGAAACACCATATATTTT
CASSSTGGSRILSGNTIYF
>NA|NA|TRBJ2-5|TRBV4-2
TGTGCCAGCAGCCAAGAATCACAGAAGCAAGAGACCCAGTACTTC
CASSQESQKQETQYF
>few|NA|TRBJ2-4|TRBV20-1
TGCAGTGCTAGGTCGCCGGGATCTAAAAACATTCAGTACTTC
CSARSPGSKNIQYF
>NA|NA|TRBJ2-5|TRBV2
TGTGCCAGCAGTGAACTAGCGGAGACCCAGTACTTC
CASSELAETQYF
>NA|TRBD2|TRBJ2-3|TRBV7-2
TGTGCCAGCAGCTGGACCAGGACTAGCGGGGGGCCAACCTCCCCCCCAGATACGCAGTATTTT
CASSWTRTSGGPTSPPDTQYF
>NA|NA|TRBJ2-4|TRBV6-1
TGTGCCAGCAGTGTTCAACAGAAAAACATTCAGTACTTC
CASSVQQKNIQYF
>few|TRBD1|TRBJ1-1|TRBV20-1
TGCAGTGCCCAGAGTGGGACAGAGAACACTGAAGCTTTCTTT
CSAQSGTENTEAFF
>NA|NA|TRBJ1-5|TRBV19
TGTGCCAGTAGTATGCCTTGGCACGAGGATAGCAATCAGCCCCAGCATTTT
CASSMPWHEDSNQPQHF
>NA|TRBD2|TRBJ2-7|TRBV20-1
TGCAGTGCCATCCCGGGACTAGCGGGGAGACCCTACGAGCAGTACTTC
CSAIPGLAGRPYEQYF
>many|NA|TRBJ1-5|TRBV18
TGTGCCAGCTCATCAGACAGAAATCAGCCCCAGCATTTT
CASSSDRNQPQHF
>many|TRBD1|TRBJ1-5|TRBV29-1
TGCAGCGCAACAGGGGGTGGCAATCAGCCCCAGCATTTT
CSATGGGNQPQHF
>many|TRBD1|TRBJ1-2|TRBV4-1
TGCGCCAGCAGCCTCGGGACAGGACTTAACTATGGCTACACCTTC
CASSLGTGLNYGYTF
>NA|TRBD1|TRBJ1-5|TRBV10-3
TGTGCCATCAGTGCAGGGGGCCGCAATCAGCCCCAGCATTTT
CAISAGGRNQPQHF
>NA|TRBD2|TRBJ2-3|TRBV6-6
TGTGCCAGCAGTTACTCGTATCCTAGCGGGGTGGGGGATACGCAGTATTTT
CASSYSYPSGVGDTQYF
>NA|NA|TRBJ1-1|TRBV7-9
TGTGCCGGCAGCTTAGCGGGCAGAAGGAACACTGAAGCTTTCTTT
CAGSLAGRRNTEAFF
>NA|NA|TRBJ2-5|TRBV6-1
TGTGCCAGCAGTGAAACCCGGGGGAGCGAGACCCAGTACTTC
CASSETRGSETQYF
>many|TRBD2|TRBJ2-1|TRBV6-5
TGTGCCAGCAGTAGACTAGCGGGCAATGAGCAGTTCTTC
CASSRLAGNEQFF
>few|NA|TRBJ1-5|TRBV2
TGTGCCAGCAGTTCGTTACAAGGGGCAAATCAGCCCCAGCATTTT
CASSSLQGANQPQHF
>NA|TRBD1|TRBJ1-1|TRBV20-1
TGCAGTGCTGGCGGACAGGGGGTAATGAACACTGAAGCTTTCTTT
CSAGGQGVMNTEAFF
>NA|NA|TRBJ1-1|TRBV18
TGTGCCAGCTCACTATCCACTGGGGATATGACTGAAGCTTTCTTT
CASSLSTGDMTEAFF
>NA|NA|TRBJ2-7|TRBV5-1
TGCGCCAGCAGCTTCTATCGGGGGACCTACGAGCAGTACTTC
CASSFYRGTYEQYF
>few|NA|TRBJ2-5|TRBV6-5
TGTGCCAGCAGTTACAACCCGGGCGGACGGGAGACCCAGTACTTC
CASSYNPGGRETQYF
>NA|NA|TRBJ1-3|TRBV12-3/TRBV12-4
TGTGCCAGCAGGATTCAGGGCAACTCTGGAAACACCATATATTTT
CASRIQGNSGNTIYF
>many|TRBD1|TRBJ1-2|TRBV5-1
TGCGCCAGCAGTCCGTCTCCGGGACAGGGAAGGCGCGGCTACACCTTC
CASSPSPGQGRRGYTF
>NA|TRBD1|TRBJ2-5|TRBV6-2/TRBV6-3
TGTGCCAGCAGACCTACCGGACAGGGCGGGACCCAGTACTTC
CASRPTGQGGTQYF
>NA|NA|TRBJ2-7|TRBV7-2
TGTGCCAGCAGACCCAGGGGTTCCTACGAGCAGTACTTC
CASRPRGSYEQYF
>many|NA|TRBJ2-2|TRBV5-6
TGTGCCAGCAGCCCGGACAGTCGGAACACCGGGGAGCTGTTTTTT
CASSPDSRNTGELFF
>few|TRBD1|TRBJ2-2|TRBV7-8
TGTGCCAGCAGCTGGGACAGGGCCGGGGAGCTGTTTTTT
CASSWDRAGELFF
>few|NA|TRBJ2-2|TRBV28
TGTGCCAGCAGTTTCCCTGTCCTAGCCGGGGAGCTGTTTTTT
CASSFPVLAGELFF
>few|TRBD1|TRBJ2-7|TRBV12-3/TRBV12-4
TGTGCCAGCACCGGGACAGGGAGCTCCTACGAGCAGTACTTC
CASTGTGSSYEQYF
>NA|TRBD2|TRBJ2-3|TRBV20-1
TGCAGTGCTAGAGGCCGGATAGCGGGGGGGCGTCGAGATACGCAGTATTTT
CSARGRIAGGRRDTQYF
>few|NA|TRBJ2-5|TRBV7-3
TGTGCCAGCAGCCGACTAGTTGAGGAGACCCAGTACTTC
CASSRLVEETQYF
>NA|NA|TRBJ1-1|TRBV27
TGTGCCAGCAGTTTTCTCGGGACGGCGAACACTGAAGCTTTCTTT
CASSFLGTANTEAFF
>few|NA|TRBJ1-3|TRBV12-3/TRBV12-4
TGTGCCAGCAGTTTAAGGGCAAACTCTGGAAACACCATATATTTT
CASSLRANSGNTIYF
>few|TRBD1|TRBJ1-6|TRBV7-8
TGTGCCAGCAGCTTGGGACAGATACTTTCACCCCTCCACTTT
CASSLGQILSPLHF